Described below is a single T cell receptor (beta chain) sequence and its context. Which antigen it targets is not known. Within one base of it there is no much larger clone, and no base qualities were kept. The protocol used for the library was the immunoSEQ multiplex PCR assay. For the multiplex PCR, a mixture combining 60 forward primers for TCR Vbeta segments and 13 reverse primers for TCR Jbeta segments was used. The CDR3 region of rearranged TCR beta genes was amplified from genomic DNA with a multiplex PCR assay. The Illumina HiSeq System was used to sequence the amplified TCR beta libraries as 87-base-pair reads. Per the authors' processing: A later analysis tallied 75 million to 85 million unique TCR beta chains across the 666 repertoires, and some 12 million of those chains were shared by two or more donors. Raw reads were error-corrected and collapsed into unique sequences by a nearest-neighbor algorithm in which closely related sequences were merged to remove PCR and sequencing errors. CDR3 sequences were aligned to IMGT reference sequences to assign V, D and J gene segments. For a sequence to be retained, a match of at least six nucleotides to both a V gene segment and a J gene segment was required. Rearrangements were classified as productive when the CDR3 lacked stop codons and remained in frame with V and J, and all other rearrangements were classified as non-productive. CDR3 was defined according to IMGT convention as the region running from the second conserved V-encoded cysteine to the conserved J-encoded phenylalanine. The earlier analysis of about 560 of the donors excluded any sequence lacking an unambiguous match to a single V gene segment. An earlier analysis of 587 of the donors classified V segments as functional when productive rearrangements were above 56.7% and as segregating when the standard deviation between donors was above 5%. A statistical classification framework was built to diagnose cytomegalovirus status from the catalog of TCR beta chain sequences. A later analysis assigned V and J genes by comparing TCR nucleotide sequences with IMGT/GENE-DB human TR gene sequences. A later analysis assigned CDR3 sequences and most-parsimonious VDJ recombination scenarios with the TCRdist pipeline. In a later analysis, each TCR beta chain was defined by its CDR3 amino acid sequence together with its V-gene family, and reads without a unique V-gene family were excluded. In a later analysis, 450 to 600 highly shared, low-generation-probability nucleotide sequences were removed to address suspected cross-contamination and a sequencing artifact. A later analysis calculated a clonal expansion index for each public chain from normalized within-repertoire ranks of inferred template counts. A later analysis computed generation probabilities with a VDJ recombination model fitted to out-of-frame rearrangements, and checked the results against IGoR. Hypergeometric tests were used in a later analysis to score TCR-TCR, TCR-HLA and TCR-CMV co-occurrence, with a repertoire-size bias correction applied to the TCR pairs. In a later analysis, false discovery rates were estimated by permuting HLA or CMV assignments 20 times. In a later analysis, co-occurring TCRs were grouped using DBSCAN, and TCRdist sequence similarity was added for clustering within HLA-allele-positive subsets. Co-occurrence clustering excluded repertoires with fewer than 30,000 or more than 120,000 public chains, plus five with anomalous nucleotide sharing. The source is immuneACCESS, and TCRdb retained only in-frame sequences with V and J called. Part of the clones is not carried over; for the studies checked, unresolved V genes explain less than half of this, and the remainder is unexplained. The DNA was the basis for D and trimming; V, J and clone size are from that table. This sample is represented by 150,000 to 200,000 clones; around three quarters of them were singletons. Jointly, the top ten make up roughly 0.76% of the sample.

The entry originates in a study of cytomegalovirus exposure and HLA in healthy donors (dated by TCRdb to the late 2010s). Notes on the research overall: In an earlier analysis of 450 to 750 of the donors, 276 Gb of sequence data and 90 million to 130 million unique TCR beta sequences from about 179 million T cells were reported. Class I and class II HLA loci were covered by the typing at four-digit resolution. The later analysis used no new phenotypic data to find candidate immune exposures, relying instead on TCR beta sequences and their occurrence across donors. Using immunosequencing, the study profiled T cell repertoires from 550 to 750 subjects and related those repertoires to cytomegalovirus serostatus. In an earlier analysis of roughly 540 of the donors, high-throughput TCR beta sequencing was used to judge whether each TCR beta V gene segment behaved as functional or pseudogenic. An early release that covered 640 HLA-typed donors contained about 300 gigabases of sequencing data and some 87 million unique TCR sequences. The study aimed to test whether cataloging public T cell receptors could reveal signatures of past pathogen exposure. To predict cytomegalovirus infection status, the study combined high-throughput TCR immunosequencing, statistical association of individual TCRs with disease status, and machine learning. Five DR-DQ haplotypes were treated as single units for association and clustering because of strong linkage in the cohort. Across approximately 400 genotyped donors of the cohort, an average of about 250,000 unique TCR beta nucleotide sequences per donor were sequenced, and 15% to 20% of those sequences were non-productive. Genome-wide SNP genotypes for about 65% of the 666 donors were used in a later genetic analysis, which treated that subset as a discovery cohort. A later analysis re-analyzed previously published TCR beta repertoires from 500 to 700 donors and added high-resolution HLA genotyping to study TCR occurrence patterns. In addition to the first cohort of around 670 subjects, a separate validation cohort of approximately 110 different subjects was used. Donor age, sex, ethnicity and CMV serostatus were compiled alongside the repertoire data. The number of typed donors differed by locus: roughly 620-630 for A, B, C, DRB1 and DQB1; approximately 520 for DQA1; approximately 600 for DPA1; and about 450 for DPB1. Among the roughly 380 genotyped donors, under 90% belonged to the genetic ancestry cluster associated with self-reported Caucasian donors. Every discovery cohort repertoire had been produced on one sequencing platform. Points the paper makes about the study in general: Because HLA typing was missing for some donors at each locus, association tests included only the typed subset. In a later analysis, most CMV-associated TCR beta chains were found to appear HLA-restricted, with HLA associations seemingly driven largely by CMV exposure. Seventeen rarely observed V segments, including chromosome 9 orphons, were excluded from the earlier analysis of several hundred of the donors because counts were too low. In vitro tests confirmed that a few of the cytomegalovirus-associated TCR beta chains recognize cytomegalovirus antigens. In a later analysis, the rate of TCR association differed among HLA loci, with DRB1 alleles having the most associated TCRs and HLA-C alleles having the fewest. A total of 150 to 200 TCR beta chains were listed by the study as associated with cytomegalovirus. In an earlier analysis of around 600 of the donors, most TCR beta V segments appeared in productive rearrangements about 90% or about 30% of the time, broadly matching IMGT annotations. A further reported finding was that TCR beta sequences accurately predicted the HLA-A and HLA-B alleles for most subjects in the first cohort. Immune exposure information for the cohort was limited to CMV serostatus. In a later analysis, HLA-associated TCR beta chains showed more clonal expansion and lower generation probabilities than non-associated chains that were equally common. A later genetic analysis reported fewer N-insertions in productive TCRs among donors in an Asian-associated ancestry cluster than the approximately 700-donor mean. The sequencing pipeline was judged likely to have produced a cluster of highly shared sequence variants as a technical artifact. The 87-base-pair reads could not distinguish some IMGT-functional V segments, including TRBV6-2 and TRBV6-3, so those segments were excluded. In both the original and validation cohorts, the classifier was reported to diagnose cytomegalovirus status with high specificity and sensitivity. It was suggested by the authors that the approach could potentially be generalized to other disease states and immunological phenotypes. In a later analysis, about 16,000 TCR beta sequences were associated with specific HLA alleles at a false discovery rate of 0.05. Correlated functional status among segregating V segments might reflect linkage disequilibrium, but an unknown experimental factor could not be ruled out. Roughly uniform sequencing depth across donors was assumed in presence/absence analyses, although this assumption may not hold. In this cohort, only TCR beta chains were sequenced, and detectable features were limited by the absence of alpha or paired-chain data. When HLA alleles, especially DR and DQ, strongly co-occurred, attributing TCR associations to individual alleles was difficult. Most TCR sequences were observed very rarely across donors, whereas some public TCRs were present in many individuals. In a later genetic analysis, a missense DCLRE1C variant was associated with V-gene and J-gene trimming of TCR beta chains, and the association was replicated in an independent cohort. A later analysis reported that several top co-occurrence clusters appeared linked to parvovirus B19, influenza, CMV and Epstein-Barr virus.

The cohort was made up of hundreds of healthy bone marrow donors. At the time of sampling, all cohort members were nominally healthy, though unrecorded immune exposures were likely present. The donor tested CMV seronegative, placing the donor among the 350 to 400 seronegative members of the cohort. A peripheral blood sample was collected from each donor, and TCR beta sequencing was performed on peripheral blood mononuclear cells. The Qiagen DNeasy Blood Extraction Kit was used to extract genomic DNA from the blood cell samples. V is cut back by 4 bases and J by 4 bases, with 7 bases in the junction unmatched. Including cysteine and phenylalanine, the CDR3 has 15 amino acids. Here the CDR3 DNA is all that survives: 45 bases in frame from base 1. Looking up the germline V gene yields CDR1 SGHRS and CDR2 YFSETQ.

The chain links TRBV5-1 with TRBJ2-1, and 8 bases in between align with TRBD1. The material sequenced was PBMCs. The sequence was collected from a middle-aged woman in good health and CMV-seronegative. The sequenced DNA: TGCGCCAGCAGCCTGGGACAGGTGGGTTACAATGAGCAGTTCTTC. This gives the protein CASSLGQVGYNEQFF.